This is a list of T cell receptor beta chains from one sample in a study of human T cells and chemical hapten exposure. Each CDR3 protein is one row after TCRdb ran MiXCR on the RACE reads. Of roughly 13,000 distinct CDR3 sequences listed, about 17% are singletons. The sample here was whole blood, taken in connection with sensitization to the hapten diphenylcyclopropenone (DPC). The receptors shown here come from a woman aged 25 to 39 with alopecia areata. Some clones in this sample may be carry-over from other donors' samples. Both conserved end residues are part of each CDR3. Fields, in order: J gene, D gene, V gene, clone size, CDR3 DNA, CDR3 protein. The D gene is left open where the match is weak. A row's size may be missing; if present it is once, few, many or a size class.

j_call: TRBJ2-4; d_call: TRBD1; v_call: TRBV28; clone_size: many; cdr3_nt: TGTGCCAGCAGTGATCAGGGGGCAGTTGCCAAAAACATTCAGTACTTC; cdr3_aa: CASSDQGAVAKNIQYF
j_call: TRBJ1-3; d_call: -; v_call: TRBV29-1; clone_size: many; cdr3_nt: TGCAGCGTTGAGGTTGTGGGGGTCAGAAGAAACACCATATATTTT; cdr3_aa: CSVEVVGVRRNTIYF
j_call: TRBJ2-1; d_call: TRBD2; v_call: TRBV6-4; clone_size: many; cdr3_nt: TGTGCCAGCAGTGGACTAGCGGGCCGCGGTGAGCAGTTCTTC; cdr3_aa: CASSGLAGRGEQFF
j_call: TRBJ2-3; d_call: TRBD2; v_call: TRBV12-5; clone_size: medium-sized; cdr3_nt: TGTGCTAGTGGCCCTAGCGGTCGAGGCCGGGATACGCAGTATTTT; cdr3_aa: CASGPSGRGRDTQYF
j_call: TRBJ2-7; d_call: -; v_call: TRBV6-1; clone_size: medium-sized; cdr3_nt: TGTGCCAGCAGTAATGAGGGGTACGAGCAGTACTTC; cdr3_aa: CASSNEGYEQYF
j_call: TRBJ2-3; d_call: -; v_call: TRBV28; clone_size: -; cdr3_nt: TGTGCCAGTTCCCGTCGGGAAGCGCAGTATTTT; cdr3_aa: CASSRREAQYF
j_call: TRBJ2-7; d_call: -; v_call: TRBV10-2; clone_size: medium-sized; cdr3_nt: TGCGCCAGCGGCACAAATTGGGAGCAGTACTTC; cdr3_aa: CASGTNWEQYF
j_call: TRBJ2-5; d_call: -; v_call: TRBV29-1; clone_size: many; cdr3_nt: TGCAGCGTTGAAGATCGAACTATAGCGTTTCAAGAGACCCAGTACTTC; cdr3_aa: CSVEDRTIAFQETQYF
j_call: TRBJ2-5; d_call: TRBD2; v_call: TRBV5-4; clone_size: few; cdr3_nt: TGTGCCAGCAGCTTGGATATGGCTAGCGGGCCTTTAGGGACCCAGTACTTC; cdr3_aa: CASSLDMASGPLGTQYF
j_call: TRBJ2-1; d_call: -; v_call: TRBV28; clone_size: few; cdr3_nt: TGTGCCAGCAGTTTGAGGGTTGAGCAGTTCTTC; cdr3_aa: CASSLRVEQFF
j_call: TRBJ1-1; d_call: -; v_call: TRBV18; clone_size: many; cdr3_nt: TGTGCCAGCTCACCACCGGGGGGGCGCGGTGAAGCTTTCTTT; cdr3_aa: CASSPPGGRGEAFF